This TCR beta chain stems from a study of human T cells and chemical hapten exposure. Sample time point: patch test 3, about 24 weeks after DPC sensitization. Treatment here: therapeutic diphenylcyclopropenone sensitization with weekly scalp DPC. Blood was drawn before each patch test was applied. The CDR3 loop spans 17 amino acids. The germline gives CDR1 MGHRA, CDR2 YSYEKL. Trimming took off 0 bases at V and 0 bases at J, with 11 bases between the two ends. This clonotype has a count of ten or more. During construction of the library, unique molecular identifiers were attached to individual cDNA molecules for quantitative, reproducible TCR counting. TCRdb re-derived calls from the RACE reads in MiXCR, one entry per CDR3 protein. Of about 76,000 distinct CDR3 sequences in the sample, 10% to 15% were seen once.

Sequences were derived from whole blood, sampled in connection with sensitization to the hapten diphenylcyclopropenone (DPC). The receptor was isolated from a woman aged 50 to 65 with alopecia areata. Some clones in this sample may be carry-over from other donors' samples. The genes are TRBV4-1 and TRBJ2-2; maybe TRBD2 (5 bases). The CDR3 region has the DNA TGCGCCAGCAGCCAAGATTCGGATAGCGCGAACACCGGGGAGCTGTTTTTT. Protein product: CASSQDSDSANTGELFF.